This T cell receptor (beta chain) was captured in a study of T-cell memory formation after mild COVID-19. Study overall: For the most part, TCR clusters were specific to one donor. General study findings and limits: Balance between CD4 and CD8 was seen in clones contracting day 15 to 85, and a CD4+ lean was seen in later expanders. The authors did not confirm SARS-CoV-2 specificity of second-wave clones peaking day 37.

Each CDR3 protein gets one entry after TCRdb re-called the 5' RACE reads with MiXCR. The table has around 390,000 distinct CDR3 sequences, approximately 15% seen once. The junction had 6 bases not matched to a gene; V was cut back by 0 bases and J by 7 bases. The CDR3 is 16 residues long. Per germline, CDR1 SGHRS and CDR2 YFSETQ. On this clonotype: Its antigen is not identified.

The sequenced sample was PBMCs or a T cell subset sorted from them (not recorded which). The origin of this receptor is a man aged 18 to 30 who had mild COVID-19 (a few samples of this study predate the infection). Cell type and time point are not known. The chain recombines TRBV5-1 with TRBJ2-1; TRBD2 matches at 11 bases. CDR3 residues: CASSLAASGGSNEQFF. The CDR3 DNA reads TGCGCCAGCAGCTTGGCCGCTAGCGGGGGGTCGAATGAGCAGTTCTTC.